These T cell receptor beta chains were read from a single sample in a study of T cell repertoires in cytomegalovirus infection. TCRdb fed the reads into MiXCR, producing one record per CDR3 protein. The table has more than 150,000 distinct CDR3 sequences, under 25% seen once. What was sequenced was PBMCs. The receptors derive from a human donor in good health (CMV status not recorded). Some clones in this sample may be carry-over from other donors' samples. Each CDR3 is given with its conserved first and last residue. The D gene is left open where the match is weak. Where a row states a size, it is once, few, many or the class of an expanded clone; other rows omit it.

16	TRBV5-1	TRBD1	TRBJ2-1	.	TGCGCCAGCAGCTTGGCACAGGGGGCTTCTTACAATGAGCAGTTCTTC	CASSLAQGASYNEQFF
16	TRBV4-3	TRBD1	TRBJ1-5	.	TGCGCCAGCAGCCAAGATACCGGACAGGGCAATCAGCCCCAGCATTTT	CASSQDTGQGNQPQHF
12	TRBV7-2	.	TRBJ1-1	medium-sized	TGTGCCAGCAGCTGGGGCCCGTTAGGGGCTTTCTTT	CASSWGPLGAFF
14	TRBV20-1	TRBD1	TRBJ2-1	few	TGCAGTGCGCATCCGGGACAGGGTTCGAATGAGCAGTTCTTC	CSAHPGQGSNEQFF
13	TRBV4-1	.	TRBJ2-2	few	TGCGCCAGCAGCCGGATTTTAACCGGGGAGCTGTTTTTT	CASSRILTGELFF
15	TRBV6-1	.	TRBJ2-7	many	TGTGCCAGCAGGCATACAGGTACGTCTGACTACGAGCAGTACTTC	CASRHTGTSDYEQYF
16	TRBV7-9	.	TRBJ2-1	few	TGTGCCAGCAGCCCCCCCGGGCGGGCCCCCCTTAATGAGCAGTTCTTC	CASSPPGRAPLNEQFF
17	TRBV11-3	.	TRBJ2-1	few	TGTGCCAGCAGCTTAGGACCCCACCAAAGGTCCTACAATGAGCAGTTCTTC	CASSLGPHQRSYNEQFF
14	TRBV6-2/TRBV6-3	.	TRBJ2-3	.	TGTGCCAGCAGTGAAATGGGAGATCGGAATCCCCAGTATTTT	CASSEMGDRNPQYF
14	TRBV10-3	TRBD1	TRBJ2-5	.	TGTGCCATCACCAGAGACAGGGATGGGGAGACCCAGTACTTC	CAITRDRDGETQYF
15	TRBV9	TRBD1	TRBJ2-5	few	TGTGCCAGCAGCGTAGACAGGGGGCTTGGTGAGACCCAGTACTTC	CASSVDRGLGETQYF
15	TRBV19	TRBD1	TRBJ1-2	.	TGTGCCAGTAGTGATAACAGGGGCCTAACCTATGGCTACACCTTC	CASSDNRGLTYGYTF
13	TRBV28	.	TRBJ2-5	.	TGTGCCAGCAGTTTATCCGTCCTCCGGACCCAGTACTTC	CASSLSVLRTQYF
13	TRBV9	.	TRBJ2-5	.	TGTGCCAGCAGCGTAGGGACCCAAGAGACCCAGTACTTC	CASSVGTQETQYF
18	TRBV5-1	.	TRBJ1-2	.	TGCGCCAGCAGCTCACCAAACGCATCGGCACAGGGCGCATTTGGCTACACCTTC	CASSSPNASAQGAFGYTF
14	TRBV20-1	.	TRBJ2-7	few	TGCAGTGCTAGAGATGTGGGGAGGCCTTACGAGCAGTACTTC	CSARDVGRPYEQYF
17	TRBV5-6	TRBD2	TRBJ2-5	many	TGTGCCAGCAGCTTGTCACCTAGCGGGGGGCACCAAGAGACCCAGTACTTC	CASSLSPSGGHQETQYF
14	TRBV7-2	TRBD2	TRBJ2-1	.	TGTGCCAGCAGCTTGGCGGGAGCCTTCAATGAGCAGTTCTTC	CASSLAGAFNEQFF
15	TRBV27	TRBD2	TRBJ2-5	few	TGTGCCAGCAGTTTATGGGAGGGTGGTGAACAGACCCAGTACTTC	CASSLWEGGEQTQYF
12	TRBV2	.	TRBJ2-7	many	TGTGCCAGCAAAAACAGGTTTTACGAGCAGTACTTC	CASKNRFYEQYF
16	TRBV12-3/TRBV12-4	.	TRBJ2-2	.	TGTGCCAGCAGTGCAACCGTTGGGACGGGCACCGGGGAGCTGTTTTTT	CASSATVGTGTGELFF
12	TRBV20-1	.	TRBJ2-3	.	TGCAGTGCTAGACAAACGGGACTTCCCCAGTATTTT	CSARQTGLPQYF
12	TRBV28	.	TRBJ2-1	few	TGTGCCAGCGAAGGAACCTACAATGAGCAGTTCTTC	CASEGTYNEQFF
14	TRBV29-1	TRBD1	TRBJ1-1	.	TGCAGCGTTGGTTCAGGACAGGGTTTTACTGAAGCTTTCTTT	CSVGSGQGFTEAFF